Below are 24 T cell receptor beta chains sequenced from a single sample in a study of blood T cell repertoires in COVID-19. Data came from immunoSEQ multiplex PCR; TCRdb stores just in-frame clones and leaves some out. The sample holds roughly 170,000 clones, around 87% seen once. The sequenced sample consisted of peripheral blood. These receptors all stem from a woman younger than 35 who had recovered from COVID-19.

The chain couples TRBV9 to TRBJ2-5; TRBD2 agrees at 13 bases. The V and J ends lost 3 bases and 4 bases, in that order; junction bases with no gene match: 6. CDR3 length: 16 amino acids. Germline V gene sequence: CDR1 SGDLS, CDR2 YYNGEE. The CDR3 DNA sequence: TGTGCCAGCAGCGGGGGACTAGCGGGGATGGGAGAGACCCAGTACTTC. Encoded protein: CASSGGLAGMGETQYF.

The chain is built from TRBV7-9 and TRBJ1-5; D remains unclear. Trimming took 1 base from V and 2 from J, leaving 15 bases between them. The length of the CDR3 is 17 residues. Germline V gene lookup returns CDR1 SEHNR and CDR2 FQNEAQ (reference sequence). Here the CDR3 DNA reads TGTGCCAGCAGCTTAGTGGCGGGGAAAGGTGGCAATCAGCCCCAGCATTTT. Translating gives CASSLVAGKGGNQPQHF.

The genes are TRBV18 and TRBJ2-2; maybe TRBD1 (6 bases). The CDR3 spans 17 residues. The germline V gene encodes CDR1 KGHSH and CDR2 LQKENI. Trimming stripped 3 bases from V and 0 bases from J, with 14 bases between. CDR3 amino acids: CASSPSRGLANTGELFF. CDR3 coding DNA: TGTGCCAGCTCACCGTCCAGGGGCCTTGCGAACACCGGGGAGCTGTTTTTT.

Only one count was recorded for this clone. The chain combines TRBV7-9 with TRBJ2-1, with D perhaps TRBD2 (6 bases). The V end was cut by 0 bases, the J end by 2 bases, with 11 bases between. Germline loops: CDR1 SEHNR, CDR2 FQNEAQ (reference sequence). The CDR3 is made up of 16 amino acids. CDR3 nucleotide sequence: TGTGCCAGCAGCTTAGCAAAGGCGGGACCCTACAATGAGCAGTTCTTC. Protein product: CASSLAKAGPYNEQFF.

The chain has TRBV14 and TRBJ2-3, with 7 bases aligning to TRBD2. The V segment lost 3 bases and the J segment 1 base; nucleotides outside the gene matches: 4. This CDR3 has 15 amino acids. The V gene's germline CDR1 is SGHDN and CDR2 FVKESK. The CDR3 reads CASSQRGGGTDTQYF. CDR3 DNA: TGTGCCAGCAGCCAGCGGGGAGGGGGCACAGATACGCAGTATTTT.

The chain couples TRBV7-8 to TRBJ2-7; 9 bases fit TRBD1. The ends lost 4 bases at V and 5 bases at J; junction bases unmatched: 15. The CDR3 is 17 amino acids. Germline CDR1 SGHVS, CDR2 FQNEAQ. The CDR3 coding sequence is TGTGCCAGCAGCTCTTCCCGGCCGGGACAGGGCTATCACGAGCAGTACGTC. Translation gives CASSSSRPGQGYHEQYV.

V gene TRBV7-2 combines with J gene TRBJ2-5; 7 bases agree with TRBD2. V trimming: 2 bases; J trimming: 1 base; junction bases outside the gene matches: 7. CDR1 is SGHTA and CDR2 is FQGNSA in the germline V gene. The CDR3 consists of 16 residues. CDR3 DNA sequence: TGTGCCAGCAGCTTAAACGCTCCTAGCGGCCAAGAGACCCAGTACTTC. As protein: CASSLNAPSGQETQYF.

The chain has TRBV4-3 and TRBJ1-2; no reliable D call. The germline CDR1 and CDR2 sequences are LGHNA and YSLEER. The CDR3 covers 15 residues. Deletions cut 0 bases from V and 0 bases from J, with 8 bases between. This CDR3 is CASSQERLANYGYTF. In DNA form, the CDR3 reads TGCGCCAGCAGCCAAGAACGATTAGCTAACTATGGCTACACCTTC.

V and J are TRBV11-2 and TRBJ1-1; weak D call: TRBD1 (5 bases). V lost 4 bases, J lost 6 bases, and 9 bases lay in between. This CDR3 comprises 12 residues. Germline V gives CDR1 SGHAT, CDR2 FQNNGV. The CDR3 coding sequence is TGTGCCAGCAGCTCGACACAGGCTGAAGCTTTCTTT. Translation: CASSSTQAEAFF.

The chain recombines TRBV11-1 with TRBJ2-5; weak D call: TRBD1 (6 bases). V lost 7 bases and J 1 base, leaving 16 bases between the germline ends. This CDR3 has 15 amino acids. Looked up from germline, CDR1 is SGHAT and CDR2 is FQDESV (reference sequence). The CDR3 DNA is TGTGCCAGCAACCTTCTGGGGGCAGTCCAAGAGACCCAGTACTTC. It specifies CASNLLGAVQETQYF.

This clone turned up a few times. The chain joins TRBV7-2 to TRBJ2-1; 7 nucleotides agree with TRBD2. Germline V gene sequence: CDR1 SGHTA, CDR2 FQGNSA. The V and J ends lost 5 bases and 10 bases, in that order; junction bases with no gene match: 14. This CDR3 spans 15 amino acids. The CDR3 loop is CASSPSGLAATEQFF. The DNA of the CDR3 is TGTGCCAGCAGCCCGAGCGGGCTAGCGGCGACAGAGCAGTTCTTC.

The chain is built from TRBV7-9 and TRBJ2-1; 13 bases fit TRBD2. Germline values: CDR1 SEHNR, CDR2 FQNEAQ (reference sequence). The CDR3 loop spans 13 amino acids. Trimming cost V 4 bases and J 15 bases; bases outside gene matches: 6. CDR3 sequence: CASSSGLAGRGFF. The CDR3 coding sequence is TGTGCCAGCAGCTCGGGACTAGCGGGGAGGGGGTTCTTC.

This sequence joins TRBV10-3 and TRBJ1-2; D remains ambiguous. V was shortened by 6 bases and J by 7 bases, with 12 bases between the two germline ends. Germline V gene sequence: CDR1 ENHRY, CDR2 SYGVKD. This CDR3 is built from 12 residues. CDR3 amino acids: CAISSNNGGYTF. CDR3 coding DNA: TGTGCCATCAGCTCTAATAACGGTGGCTACACCTTC.

The rearrangement links TRBV6-1 to TRBJ2-7; D call uncertain. Trimming cost V 2 bases and J 1 base, with 9 bases left between them. The CDR3 length is 14 residues. CDR1 and CDR2 from the germline V gene are MNHNS and SASEGT. The CDR3: CASSEIRLSYEQYF. The CDR3 DNA follows: TGTGCCAGCAGTGAAATCAGGCTATCCTACGAGCAGTACTTC.

The rearrangement uses TRBV7-9 and TRBJ1-5; D not resolved. This CDR3 comprises 13 residues. V lost 5 bases, J lost 7 bases, and 12 bases lay in between. In germline, CDR1 is SEHNR, CDR2 FQNEAQ (reference sequence). Written as DNA, the CDR3 is TGTGCCAGCAGCGTTACCGGGATCCAGCCCCAGCATTTT. As protein: CASSVTGIQPQHF. The complete variable domain, with remaining parts taken from reference TRBV7-9 and TRBJ1-5, reads DTGVSQNPRHKITKRGQNVTFRCDPISEHNRLYWYRQTLGQGPEFLTYFQNEAQLEKSRLLSDRFSAERPKGSFSTLEIQRTEQGDSAMYLCASSVTGIQPQHFGDGTRLSIL.

This rearrangement joins TRBV7-9 to TRBJ1-2; 8 bases match TRBD1. Germline V gene sequence: CDR1 SEHNR, CDR2 FQNEAQ (reference sequence). This CDR3 is 15 amino acids long. J was trimmed by 4 bases and V by 4 bases; bases with no gene match: 8. The CDR3 region is CASSSSGGFSYGYTF. The CDR3, as DNA: TGTGCCAGCAGCTCCTCAGGGGGCTTCAGCTATGGCTACACCTTC.

The V gene is TRBV30, the J gene TRBJ2-1, with D perhaps matching TRBD1 (5 bases). V was shortened by 4 bases and J by 4 bases, with 23 bases between the two germline ends. Germline V gene lookup returns CDR1 GTSNPN and CDR2 SVGIG (reference sequence). This CDR3 has 17 amino acids. The CDR3 region is CAWTPDSGQLIYNEQFF. CDR3 bases: TGTGCCTGGACCCCAGATTCTGGACAACTAATATACAATGAGCAGTTCTTC.

The J gene is TRBJ1-2, the V gene TRBV7-2, with D perhaps matching TRBD1 (5 bases). The CDR3 contains 13 residues. CDR1 is SGHTA and CDR2 is FQGNSA in the germline V gene. V shed 4 bases and J shed 7 bases, with 13 bases lying between them. The CDR3: CASSSGGYSGYTF. The CDR3 bases are TGTGCCAGCAGCTCCGGGGGGTATAGTGGCTACACCTTC.

The J gene is TRBJ2-7, the V gene TRBV6-5; TRBD1 might be the D (6 bases). Trimming shortened V by 7 bases and J by 6 bases, and 7 bases separated the two germline ends. This CDR3 region has 10 residues. Germline lookup yields CDR1 MNHEY and CDR2 SVGAGI. Here the CDR3 reads CASKGVEQYF. In nucleotides, the CDR3 is TGTGCCAGCAAGGGGGTCGAGCAGTACTTC.

CDR3 protein: CATSSVAFSSYNEQFF. The DNA of the CDR3 is TGTGCCACCAGCAGCGTGGCTTTCAGCTCCTACAATGAGCAGTTCTTC. The chain has TRBV15 and TRBJ2-1; D is ambiguous. Germline V gene lookup returns CDR1 LNHNV and CDR2 YYDKDF (reference sequence). V shed 3 bases and J shed 0 bases, with 12 bases lying between them. The CDR3 length is 16 residues.

The chain is built from TRBV27 and TRBJ2-3; 9 positions match TRBD2. The V and J ends lost 7 bases and 7 bases, in that order; junction bases with no gene match: 12. Germline V gives CDR1 MNHEY, CDR2 SMNVEV (reference sequence). The CDR3 has 15 residues. CDR3 region: CASTMRRGGLNTQYF. CDR3 DNA sequence: TGTGCCAGCACCATGCGGCGGGGGGGCCTGAATACGCAGTATTTT.

This chain uses TRBV6-5 with TRBJ1-3; 7 nucleotides match TRBD1. Trimming took 7 bases from V and 0 from J; bases not matched to a gene: 6. The CDR3 consists of 15 residues. Germline loops: CDR1 MNHEY, CDR2 SVGAGI. For the CDR3, the DNA is TGTGCCAGCAAACTCGGACAGGTCTCTGGAAACACCATATATTTT. It encodes CASKLGQVSGNTIYF.

The chain has TRBV28 and TRBJ2-3; 9 bases map to TRBD2. The V and J ends lost 2 bases and 7 bases, in that order; junction bases with no gene match: 4. The CDR3 loop spans 14 amino acids. In germline, CDR1 is MDHEN, CDR2 SYDVKM. In nucleotides, the CDR3 is TGTGCCAGCAGTTTAGCGGGGGGGCCCAATACGCAGTATTTT. Residues: CASSLAGGPNTQYF.

With regard to this clone: A much larger clone sits a single nucleotide away, making a read error possible. The chain is built from TRBV7-9 and TRBJ1-5; tentatively, D is TRBD1 (5 bases). The V end lost 2 bases, the J end lost 2 bases, and 7 bases lay between the germline ends. The CDR3 has 14 residues. Germline CDR1 is SEHNR and CDR2 is FQNEAQ (reference sequence). The CDR3 nucleotides are TGTGCCAGCAGCTTAACGGGGGGCAATCAGCCCCAGCATTTT. Translated, it gives CASSLTGGNQPQHF.